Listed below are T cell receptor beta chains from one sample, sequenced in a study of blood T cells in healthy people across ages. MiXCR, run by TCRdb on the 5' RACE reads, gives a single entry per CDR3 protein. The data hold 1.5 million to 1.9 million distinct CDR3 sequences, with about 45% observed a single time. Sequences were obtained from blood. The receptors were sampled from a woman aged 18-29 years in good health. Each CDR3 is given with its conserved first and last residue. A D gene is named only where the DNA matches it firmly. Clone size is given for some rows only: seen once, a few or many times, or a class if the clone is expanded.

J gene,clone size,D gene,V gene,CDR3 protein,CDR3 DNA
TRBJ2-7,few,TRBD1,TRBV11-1,CASSLVYGTASYEQYF,TGTGCCAGCAGCTTAGTCTATGGGACAGCTTCCTACGAGCAGTACTTC
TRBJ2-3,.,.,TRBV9,CASSVLSSPAQDTQYF,TGTGCCAGCAGCGTCCTTTCTAGCCCGGCACAAGATACGCAGTATTTT
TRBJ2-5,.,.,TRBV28,CATAEQRHQETQYF,TGTGCCACTGCTGAGCAGAGACATCAAGAGACCCAGTACTTC
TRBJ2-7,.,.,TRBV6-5,CASRGRAYEQYF,TGTGCCAGCAGGGGAAGGGCCTACGAGCAGTACTTC
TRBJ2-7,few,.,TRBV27,CASSLRMGESDEQYF,TGTGCCAGCAGCCTAAGGATGGGAGAGAGCGACGAGCAGTACTTC
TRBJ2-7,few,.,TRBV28,CASTLGTLSSYEQYF,TGTGCCAGCACCCTGGGGACTTTGAGCTCCTACGAGCAGTACTTC
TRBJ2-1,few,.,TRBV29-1,CSVETSTKYNEQFF,TGCAGCGTTGAAACTAGCACCAAGTACAATGAGCAGTTCTTC
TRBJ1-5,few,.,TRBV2,CASRDQGSGQPQHF,TGTGCCAGCAGAGACCAGGGGTCGGGTCAGCCCCAGCATTTT
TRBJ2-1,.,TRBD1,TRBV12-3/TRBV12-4,CASLIRDSYNEQFF,TGTGCCAGCCTAATCCGGGACAGCTACAATGAGCAGTTCTTC
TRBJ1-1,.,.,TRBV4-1,CASSQDQQGGGTEAFF,TGCGCCAGCAGCCAAGATCAACAGGGAGGGGGAACTGAAGCTTTCTTT
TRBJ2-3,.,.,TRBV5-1,CASSETPVLSTDTQYF,TGCGCCAGCAGCGAAACCCCGGTACTCAGCACAGATACGCAGTATTTT
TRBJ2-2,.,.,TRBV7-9,CASSSTGIENTGELFF,TGTGCCAGCAGCTCTACAGGGATAGAGAACACCGGGGAGCTGTTTTTT
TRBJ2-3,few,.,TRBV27,CASSLSSPSGTDTQYF,TGTGCCAGCAGTTTATCTTCGCCTAGCGGCACAGATACGCAGTATTTT
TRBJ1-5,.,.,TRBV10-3,CAISADVSNQPQHF,TGTGCCATCAGTGCCGACGTTAGCAATCAGCCCCAGCATTTT
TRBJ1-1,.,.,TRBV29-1,CSANRLNTEAFF,TGCAGCGCCAACAGGCTGAACACTGAAGCTTTCTTT
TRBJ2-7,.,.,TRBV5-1,CASSPTGFSYEQYF,TGCGCCAGCAGCCCCACGGGATTCTCCTACGAGCAGTACTTC
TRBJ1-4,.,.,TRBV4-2,CASSVYRVLEFNEKLFF,TGTGCCAGCAGCGTATACAGGGTGCTGGAGTTTAATGAAAAACTGTTTTTT